The 26 T cell receptor beta chains below were found in one sample sequenced in a study of cytomegalovirus exposure and HLA in healthy donors. The PCR was carried out with 60 Vbeta primers and 13 Jbeta primers. Data came from immunoSEQ multiplex PCR; TCRdb stores just in-frame clones and leaves some out. The sample contains more than 85,000 clones, 75% to 85% of which appear only once. Sequencing was carried out using PBMCs. These receptors came from a male donor in good health and CMV-seropositive.

The genes are TRBV19 and TRBJ1-5, with D possibly TRBD1 on 6 matching bases. The V and J ends lost 5 bases and 3 bases respectively, with 8 bases between them. Per the germline V gene, CDR1 is LNHDA and CDR2 is SQIVND (reference sequence). The CDR3 consists of 13 residues. CDR3 DNA: TGTGCCAGTAGTGGACAGAACAATCAGCCCCAGCATTTT. This translates into CASSGQNNQPQHF.

This clone turned up a few times. The V call is TRBV19, the J call TRBJ1-2; TRBD1 matches 10 bases. The trim removed 6 bases at V and 7 bases at J, leaving 5 bases unmatched. The CDR3 is made up of 13 amino acids. The germline CDR1 and CDR2 sequences are LNHDA and SQIVND (reference sequence). CDR3 protein: CASRGQGIFGYTF. In nucleotides, the CDR3 is TGTGCCAGTAGGGGACAGGGGATCTTTGGCTACACCTTC.

The chain recombines TRBV14 with TRBJ1-6; 8 bases fit TRBD1. Germline V gene data show CDR1 as SGHDN and CDR2 as FVKESK. The CDR3 runs to 14 residues. V lost 7 bases to trimming and J lost 9 bases; unmatched junction nucleotides: 8. The CDR3 nucleotides read TGTGCCAGCAAGTCAGGGGGCGGGCTTTCACCCCTCCACTTT. It yields the protein CASKSGGGLSPLHF.

A note on this clone: The sample carries other DNA sequences with the same CDR3. CDR3 in DNA: TGTGCCAGCAGCTTAGGGGAGTATGGCTACACCTTC. Protein product: CASSLGEYGYTF. The rearrangement links TRBV7-9 to TRBJ1-2; D remains ambiguous. Trimming took 1 base from V and 5 from J, leaving 5 bases between them. The germline gives CDR1 SEHNR, CDR2 FQNEAQ (reference sequence). The CDR3 has 12 amino acids. The whole variable domain, remainder taken from reference TRBV7-9 and TRBJ1-2, is DTGVSQNPRHKITKRGQNVTFRCDPISEHNRLYWYRQTLGQGPEFLTYFQNEAQLEKSRLLSDRFSAERPKGSFSTLEIQRTEQGDSAMYLCASSLGEYGYTFGSGTRLTVV.

The chain recombines TRBV30 with TRBJ1-5; D might be TRBD1 (5 bases). Germline V gene lookup returns CDR1 GTSNPN and CDR2 SVGIG (reference sequence). The CDR3 totals 13 residues. V was clipped by 5 bases and J by 4 bases, with 12 bases between them. The CDR3 loop reads CAWGRQGNQPQHF. The CDR3 DNA follows: TGTGCCTGGGGGCGGCAGGGAAATCAGCCCCAGCATTTT.

J is TRBJ2-2 and V is TRBV12-5; D remains ambiguous. This CDR3 is 12 amino acids long. Germline CDR1 LGHNT, CDR2 FRNRAP. V lost 7 bases to trimming and J lost 2 bases, with 5 bases between them. CDR3 sequence reads: CASAPNTGELFF. Here the CDR3 DNA reads TGTGCTAGTGCCCCAAACACCGGGGAGCTGTTTTTT.

This clone was seen just once. V and J are TRBV29-1 and TRBJ2-7; D may be TRBD2 (6 bases). Trimming stripped 7 bases from V and 4 bases from J, with 17 bases between. The CDR3 has 13 amino acids. The germline V gene encodes CDR1 SQVTM and CDR2 ANQGSEA. CDR3 nucleotide sequence: TGCAGCGCACGGACTACCTTGGGGTACGAGCAGTACTTC. This gives the protein CSARTTLGYEQYF.

The chain recombines TRBV27 with TRBJ1-6; D is undetermined. There are 17 residues in the CDR3. With 5 bases removed from V and 1 base from J, the gap between germline ends came to 15 bases. Looked up from germline, CDR1 is MNHEY and CDR2 is SMNVEV (reference sequence). The CDR3 DNA sequence: TGTGCCAGCAGTGGGCCAGAATTTGGGTCCTATAATTCACCCCTCCACTTT. Translation gives CASSGPEFGSYNSPLHF.

Written as DNA, the CDR3 is TGCGCCAGCAGCCAACAATCAGAGAGGTGGAATCAGCCCCAGCATTTT. Protein sequence: CASSQQSERWNQPQHF. The chain uses TRBV4-1 and TRBJ1-5, with D unclear. Germline V CDR1 and CDR2: MGHRA, YSYEKL. CDR3 length: 16 residues. Trimming took off 2 bases at V and 4 bases at J, with 15 bases between the two ends.

For the CDR3, the DNA is TGTGCCAGCAGCCACCCGACTCGATTATCTAGCACAGATACGCAGTATTTT. As protein: CASSHPTRLSSTDTQYF. The J gene is TRBJ2-3, the V gene TRBV5-4; D unclear. Germline-derived CDR1 and CDR2 are SGHNT and YYREEE (reference sequence). This CDR3 has 17 residues. Deletions cut 4 bases from V and 0 bases from J, with 18 bases between.

This rearrangement joins TRBV9 to TRBJ2-1; unclear D gene. V was cut by 0 bases and J by 9 bases, with 10 bases left in between. The germline V gene has CDR1 SGDLS and CDR2 YYNGEE. CDR3 length equals 13 residues. CDR3 region: CASSVGSLAEQFF. The DNA for the CDR3 is TGTGCCAGCAGCGTAGGTAGCTTGGCTGAGCAGTTCTTC.

This chain links TRBV5-1 with TRBJ1-4; D not certain. The CDR3 is made up of 13 amino acids. Germline CDR1 reads SGHRS; CDR2 reads YFSETQ. V gave up 5 bases and J gave up 0 bases, with 5 bases separating them. The CDR3 DNA is TGCGCCAGCAGACAGTCAACTAATGAAAAACTGTTTTTT. The encoded protein is CASRQSTNEKLFF.

This sequence joins TRBV19 and TRBJ2-3, with D possibly being TRBD1 (6 bases). Between the trimmed V and J ends, which lost 6 bases and 6 bases, there was a span of 16 bases. Germline CDR1 is LNHDA and CDR2 is SQIVND (reference sequence). The CDR3 runs to 14 residues. The CDR3 protein is CASRGPSRGDTQYF. CDR3 DNA sequence: TGTGCCAGTAGGGGGCCGTCTAGGGGGGATACGCAGTATTTT.

This clone was picked up a small number of times. CDR3 region: CASSLYNSPLHF. The CDR3 DNA reads TGTGCCAGCAGCCTATATAATTCACCCCTCCACTTT. V gene TRBV7-2 combines with J gene TRBJ1-6; D gene ambiguous. Germline assignment: CDR1 SGHTA and CDR2 FQGNSA. This CDR3 contains 12 residues. Trimming pared 5 bases from V and 4 bases from J, leaving 3 bases between.

The V and J genes are TRBV5-1 and TRBJ1-1; TRBD1 aligns across 8 bases. Germline V gives CDR1 SGHRS, CDR2 YFSETQ. The CDR3 spans 16 residues. V was clipped by 4 bases and J by 0 bases; unmatched bases: 8. The DNA of the CDR3 is TGCGCCAGCAGCGACCAGGGGGCCATCATGAACACTGAAGCTTTCTTT. Its translation: CASSDQGAIMNTEAFF. Looking up the rest from reference TRBV5-1 and TRBJ1-1 gives the full variable domain: KAGVTQTPRYLIKTRGQQVTLSCSPISGHRSVSWYQQTPGQGLQFLFEYFSETQRNKGNFPGRFSGRQFSNSRSEMNVSTLELGDSALYLCASSDQGAIMNTEAFFGQGTRLTVV.

This chain links TRBV28 with TRBJ1-6; 7 nucleotides align to TRBD1. CDR1 is MDHEN and CDR2 is SYDVKM in the germline V gene. V lost 2 bases and J lost 7; bases outside the gene matches: 2. The CDR3 loop spans 14 amino acids. CDR3 amino acids: CASSLATGNSPLHF. The CDR3 DNA sequence: TGTGCCAGCAGTTTAGCGACAGGGAATTCACCCCTCCACTTT.

This clone was recorded once. In nucleotides, the CDR3 is TGTGCCAGTACAGTCCTAGGACAGGAAAACATTCAGTACTTC. It translates to CASTVLGQENIQYF. The V gene is TRBV19, the J gene TRBJ2-4; 7 nucleotides align to TRBD1. The germline V gene has CDR1 LNHDA and CDR2 SQIVND (reference sequence). The trim removed 7 bases at V and 5 bases at J, leaving 8 bases unmatched. The CDR3 runs 14 residues.

J is TRBJ1-1 and V is TRBV29-1; 8 nucleotides align to TRBD1. Germline values: CDR1 SQVTM, CDR2 ANQGSEA. J was trimmed by 4 bases and V by 6 bases; bases with no gene match: 7. This CDR3 has 13 residues. In DNA, the CDR3 is TGCAGCGTGGGGGCAGGGGGCCTCACTGAAGCTTTCTTT. This gives the protein CSVGAGGLTEAFF.

The rearrangement uses TRBV2 and TRBJ1-1; D uncertain. This CDR3 region has 11 residues. Germline values: CDR1 SNHLY, CDR2 FYNNEI. The V end lost 7 bases, the J end lost 3 bases, and 6 bases lay between the germline ends. CDR3 sequence: CASTTDTEAFF. CDR3 in DNA: TGTGCCAGCACCACGGACACTGAAGCTTTCTTT. Based on the CDR3 plus reference TRBV2 and TRBJ1-1, the full variable domain is EPEVTQTPSHQVTQMGQEVILRCVPISNHLYFYWYRQILGQKVEFLVSFYNNEISEKSEIFDDQFSVERPDGSNFTLKIRSTKLEDSAMYFCASTTDTEAFFGQGTRLTVV.

This clone was detected only once. The J gene is TRBJ2-2, the V gene TRBV29-1; 10 bases are shared with TRBD2. CDR3 length equals 17 residues. J gave up 4 bases and V 1 base, and 9 bases lay outside the gene matches. Germline values: CDR1 SQVTM, CDR2 ANQGSEA. Here the CDR3 reads CSVEGSSGGRSTGELFF. The CDR3 DNA reads as TGCAGCGTTGAAGGCTCTAGCGGGGGAAGGAGCACCGGGGAGCTGTTTTTT.

The chain joins TRBV7-9 to TRBJ1-6, with a tentative D call TRBD1 (5 bases). Germline CDR1 SEHNR, CDR2 FQNEAQ (reference sequence). The CDR3 runs to 14 residues. The V end was cut by 7 bases, the J end by 7 bases, with 14 bases between. The DNA for the CDR3 is TGTGCCAGCACCCCGGACATCTCCAATTCACCCCTCCACTTT. Its protein is CASTPDISNSPLHF.

V usage is TRBV27 and J usage is TRBJ1-2, with D perhaps TRBD1 (6 bases). The germline CDR1 and CDR2 sequences are MNHEY and SMNVEV (reference sequence). The CDR3 is 12 amino acids. V lost 0 bases and J 7 bases, leaving 6 bases between the germline ends. The CDR3 loop is CASSLSGAGYTF. Written as DNA, the CDR3 is TGTGCCAGCAGTTTATCGGGGGCTGGCTACACCTTC.

This chain uses TRBV5-3 with TRBJ1-1; TRBD1 is a possible D gene (5 bases). TRBV5-3 is noted as an ORF with a role that remains uncertain. This CDR3 has 16 residues. Trimming removed 0 bases at V and 3 bases at J, with 15 bases between. The CDR3 DNA reads TGTGCCAGAAGCTTGGCCTGGACACTTAGGGACACTGAAGCTTTCTTT. It translates to CARSLAWTLRDTEAFF.

The CDR3 sequence: CASSLQGYGTEAFF. In nucleotides, the CDR3 is TGCGCCAGCAGCTTACAGGGATACGGCACTGAAGCTTTCTTT. V is TRBV5-1 and J is TRBJ1-1; tentatively, D is TRBD1 (6 bases). Trimming left V 2 bases short and J 4 bases short, with 12 bases between. The CDR3 is 14 amino acids. CDR1 SGHRS and CDR2 YFSETQ come from the germline V gene.

The chain joins TRBV5-1 to TRBJ1-6, with 7 bases fitting TRBD1. Germline CDR1 SGHRS, CDR2 YFSETQ. CDR3 length: 16 amino acids. V was clipped by 0 bases and J by 4 bases; unmatched bases: 4. In nucleotides, the CDR3 is TGCGCCAGCAGCTTGGCAGGGGGTCGGTATAATTCACCCCTCCACTTT. It is translated as CASSLAGGRYNSPLHF. Based on the CDR3 plus reference TRBV5-1 and TRBJ1-6, the full variable domain is KAGVTQTPRYLIKTRGQQVTLSCSPISGHRSVSWYQQTPGQGLQFLFEYFSETQRNKGNFPGRFSGRQFSNSRSEMNVSTLELGDSALYLCASSLAGGRYNSPLHFGNGTRLTVT.

The chain uses TRBV4-3 and TRBJ1-4; D possibly corresponds to TRBD1 (6 bases). The CDR3 length is 18 residues. CDR1 and CDR2 (germline): LGHNA, YSLEER. The V gene lost 0 bases and the J gene lost 4 bases, with 18 bases spanning the gap. The CDR3 region is CASSQDNRASKVNEKLFF. The DNA of the CDR3 is TGCGCCAGCAGCCAAGATAACAGGGCGAGTAAAGTTAATGAAAAACTGTTTTTT.